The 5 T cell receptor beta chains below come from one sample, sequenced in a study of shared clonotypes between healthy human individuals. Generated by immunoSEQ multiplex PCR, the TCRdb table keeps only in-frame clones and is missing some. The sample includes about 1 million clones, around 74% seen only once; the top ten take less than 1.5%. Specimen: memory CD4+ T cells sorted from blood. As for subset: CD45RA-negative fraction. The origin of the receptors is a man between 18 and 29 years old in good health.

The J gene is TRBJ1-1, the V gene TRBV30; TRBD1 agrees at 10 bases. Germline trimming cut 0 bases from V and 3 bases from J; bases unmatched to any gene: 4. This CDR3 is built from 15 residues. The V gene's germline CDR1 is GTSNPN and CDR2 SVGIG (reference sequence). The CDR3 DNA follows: TGTGCCTGGAGTGTACAAGGACAGGGGGACACTGAAGCTTTCTTT. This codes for CAWSVQGQGDTEAFF.

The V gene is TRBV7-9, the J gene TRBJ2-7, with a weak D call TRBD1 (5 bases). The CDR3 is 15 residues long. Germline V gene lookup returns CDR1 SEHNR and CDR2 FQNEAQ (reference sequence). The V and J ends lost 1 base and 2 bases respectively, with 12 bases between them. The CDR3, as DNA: TGTGCCAGCAGCTTAGAATTGGGGCGCGCCTACGAGCAGTACTTC. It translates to CASSLELGRAYEQYF.

DNA for the CDR3: TGTGCCAGCAGTTCGGGAGTCGGTTCACCCCTCCACTTT. Translation: CASSSGVGSPLHF. The chain recombines TRBV28 with TRBJ1-6; D is ambiguous. The ends were cut back, 4 bases at V and 9 bases at J, with 10 bases in the middle. The CDR3 covers 13 residues. Germline V lookup: CDR1 MDHEN, CDR2 SYDVKM. The variable domain in full, with the rest retrieved from reference TRBV28 and TRBJ1-6, is DVKVTQSSRYLVKRTGEKVFLECVQDMDHENMFWYRQDPGLGLRLIYFSYDVKMKEKGDIPEGYSVSREKKERFSLILESASTNQTSMYLCASSSGVGSPLHFGNGTRLTVT.

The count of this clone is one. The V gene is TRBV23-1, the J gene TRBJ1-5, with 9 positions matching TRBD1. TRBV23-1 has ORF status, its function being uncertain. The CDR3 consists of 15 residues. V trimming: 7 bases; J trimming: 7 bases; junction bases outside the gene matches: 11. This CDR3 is CASTVSGTGNQPQHF. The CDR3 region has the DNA TGCGCCAGCACTGTTTCCGGGACAGGGAACCAGCCCCAGCATTTT.

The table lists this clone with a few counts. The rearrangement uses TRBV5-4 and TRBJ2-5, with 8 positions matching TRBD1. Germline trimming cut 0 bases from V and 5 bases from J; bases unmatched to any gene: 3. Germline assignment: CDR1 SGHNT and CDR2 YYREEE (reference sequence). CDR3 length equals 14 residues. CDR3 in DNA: TGTGCCAGCAGCTTGGACAGGGGGATGGAGACCCAGTACTTC. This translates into CASSLDRGMETQYF. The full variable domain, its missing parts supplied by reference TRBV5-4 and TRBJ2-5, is ETGVTQSPTHLIKTRGQQVTLRCSSQSGHNTVSWYQQALGQGPQFIFQYYREEENGRGNFPPRFSGLQFPNYSSELNVNALELDDSALYLCASSLDRGMETQYFGPGTRLLVL.